This TCR beta chain was captured by sequencing in a study of PD-L1 blockade in urothelial cancer. Study overall: In the patient group, most of the 29 were males with bladder-origin urothelial cancer. Patients arrived having already received 0 to 3 prior chemotherapy regimens.

The germline gives CDR1 SGHDT, CDR2 YYEEEE. Trimming removed 2 bases from V and 6 bases from J, with 5 bases in between. The CDR3 is made up of 11 amino acids. Using immunoSEQ multiplex PCR, the repertoire was profiled, and TCRdb retains in-frame clones only, with some absent. The sample shows tens of thousands of clones, about 85% of them seen only once. Time point indicated: pretreatment peripheral blood. This clone appeared a few times. This chain connects TRBV5-6 to TRBJ1-1; unclear D gene. The sample in question was PBMCs, obtained around atezolizumab (anti-PD-L1) treatment. The clonotype comes from a man in his 70s with urothelial cancer. CDR3 in DNA: TGTGCCAGCAGCTTTTCCGCTGAAGCTTTCTTT. It translates to CASSFSAEAFF.